This T cell receptor beta chain stems from a study of response to subunit inactivated influenza vaccine. Study conclusions and caveats: Researchers suggested that each seasonal influenza vaccination recruits few new T cells.

TCRdb reprocessed the RT-PCR reads via MiXCR and lists one record per CDR3 protein. Seen here are around 850,000 distinct CDR3 sequences, around 20% observed once, and the top ten hold roughly a tenth. Trimming pared 8 bases from V and 7 bases from J, leaving 17 bases between. This CDR3 has 13 amino acids. CDR1 is MDHEN, CDR2 SYDVKM, per germline. Of note for this clonotype: Its antigen is not known.

Sequenced material: PBMCs from blood, taken 4 to 6 days after vaccination. V is TRBV28 and J is TRBJ1-2, with D tentatively TRBD1 (6 bases). This sequence was found in a man in his fifties who received an inactivated influenza vaccine. CDR3 nucleotide sequence: TGTGCCAGCTGCCCCAGGGGTGGGTCTGGCTACACCTTC. Amino acid sequence: CASCPRGGSGYTF.